This T cell receptor (beta chain) was identified during a study of T cells after yellow fever vaccination. The CDR3 runs 14 residues. V lost 7 bases and J 1 base, leaving 13 bases between the germline ends. Using its own MiXCR run on the 5' RACE reads, TCRdb lists one record per CDR3 protein. The table lists about 340,000 distinct CDR3 sequences, approximately 4% of them singletons. In this sample, this clonotype turned up a few times. This receptor was identified in a man aged 18 to 35 who received the YFV17D yellow fever vaccine. This material consisted of PBMCs, taken 5 days after the yellow fever booster vaccination. The rearrangement joins TRBV12-3 or TRBV12-4 to TRBJ1-1; D is undetermined. The CDR3 loop is CASIRSTANTEAFF. The CDR3 DNA sequence: TGTGCCAGCATACGCTCGACGGCGAACACTGAAGCTTTCTTT.